This entry lists 31 T cell receptor beta chains sequenced from one sample in a study of neurological immune-mediated disorders. Via MiXCR, TCRdb re-called the 5' RACE reads, giving one row per CDR3 protein. The data show about 41,000 distinct CDR3 sequences, about 2.5% seen once. Sequences were obtained from PBMCs. The origin of the receptors is a man younger than 40 with multiple sclerosis.

This clonotype was detected a few times. The chain recombines TRBV6-1 with TRBJ1-1, with D perhaps TRBD1 (5 bases). The CDR3 runs 14 residues. The V gene lost 2 bases and the J gene lost 3 bases, with 10 bases spanning the gap. The germline V gene encodes CDR1 MNHNS and CDR2 SASEGT. CDR3 sequence: CASSENGAYTEAFF. In DNA, the CDR3 is TGTGCCAGCAGTGAAAACGGGGCATACACTGAAGCTTTCTTT.

This clonotype was counted at least ten times. The chain combines TRBV28 with TRBJ1-5, with D tentatively TRBD1 (5 bases). V was clipped by 6 bases and J by 4 bases, with 10 bases between them. The CDR3 sequence is 13 residues long. The V gene's germline CDR1 is MDHEN and CDR2 SYDVKM. DNA of the CDR3: TGTGCCAGCAGGACGGGGGGGAATCAGCCCCAGCATTTT. The encoded protein is CASRTGGNQPQHF.

There are a few counts of this clonotype. An end of the junction does not agree with germline; a read error may underlie this. V usage is TRBV2 and J usage is TRBJ1-6; D unresolved. The CDR3 runs 13 residues. Germline V gene lookup returns CDR1 SNHLY and CDR2 FYNNEI. The CDR3 is CASSDVGASPLHF. The CDR3 coding sequence is TGTGCCAGCAGTGACGTGGGTGCTTCACCCCTACACTTT.

This clonotype has at least ten counts. The chain combines TRBV20-1 with TRBJ1-1, with D possibly being TRBD1 (5 bases). CDR3 length: 15 amino acids. The V gene lost 2 bases and the J gene lost 0 bases, with 13 bases spanning the gap. Germline V CDR1 and CDR2: DFQATT, SNEGSKA (reference sequence). CDR3 DNA sequence: TGCAGTGCTAGACGACAGAAACGAATGAACACTGAAGCTTTCTTT. Translation: CSARRQKRMNTEAFF.

This clonotype was found many times. This chain uses TRBV20-1 with TRBJ2-7, with D tentatively TRBD1 (8 bases). V shed 5 bases and J shed 3 bases, with 20 bases lying between them. The CDR3 consists of 15 residues. Germline V gives CDR1 DFQATT, CDR2 SNEGSKA (reference sequence). CDR3 nucleotide sequence: TGCAGTGCTTTTTATGGACAGGGACTACACTACGAGCAGTACTTC. Protein sequence: CSAFYGQGLHYEQYF.

This clonotype was counted at least ten times. This rearrangement joins TRBV20-1 to TRBJ1-1; D is unresolved. The germline gives CDR1 DFQATT, CDR2 SNEGSKA (reference sequence). The CDR3 is 10 amino acids. Trimming stripped 3 bases from V and 4 bases from J, with 3 bases between. In DNA form, the CDR3 reads TGCAGTGCTAGTACCACTGAAGCTTTCTTT. This codes for CSASTTEAFF.

This clonotype has at least ten counts. This chain links TRBV7-9 with TRBJ1-4; TRBD1 agrees at 7 bases. This CDR3 comprises 16 residues. Germline V gene lookup returns CDR1 SEHNR and CDR2 FQNEAQ (reference sequence). Germline trimming cut 1 base from V and 2 bases from J; bases unmatched to any gene: 4. In DNA, the CDR3 is TGTGCCAGCAGCTTAGGGACAGGTATCACTAATGAAAAACTGTTTTTT. This sequence encodes CASSLGTGITNEKLFF.

This clonotype appeared many times. For the CDR3, the DNA is TGTGCCAGCAGCTTGGATGGGCCTGGCACAGATACGCAGTATTTT. Protein: CASSLDGPGTDTQYF. The genes are TRBV5-6 and TRBJ2-3; D is undetermined. The CDR3 is made up of 15 amino acids. The germline gives CDR1 SGHDT, CDR2 YYEEEE. V lost 0 bases and J 1 base, leaving 9 bases between the germline ends.

At least ten counts were recorded for this clonotype. The J gene is TRBJ1-1, the V gene TRBV12-3 or TRBV12-4; 7 bases are a match to TRBD1. V lost 3 bases, J lost 4 bases, and 2 bases stayed unmatched. The length of the CDR3 is 13 residues. In DNA, the CDR3 is TGTGCCAGCAGTTTGACAGGGTCCACTGAAGCTTTCTTT. Translated, it gives CASSLTGSTEAFF.

This clonotype appeared many times. In DNA form, the CDR3 reads TGTGCCAGCAGTTCTACTGACAGATCCCATGGCTACACCTTC. It codes for CASSSTDRSHGYTF. The rearrangement uses TRBV12-3 or TRBV12-4 and TRBJ1-2; D is possibly TRBD1 (5 bases). The CDR3 sequence is 14 residues long. V lost 4 bases and J lost 6, with 15 bases in between.

This clonotype was recorded many times. This chain uses TRBV27 with TRBJ2-3; no definite D call. The V end was cut by 6 bases, the J end by 4 bases, with 14 bases between. The CDR3 contains 14 residues. Germline values: CDR1 MNHEY, CDR2 SMNVEV (reference sequence). CDR3 nucleotides: TGTGCCAGCAGAACAACTACGCTCGCAGATACGCAGTATTTT. Translated: CASRTTTLADTQYF.

This clonotype was counted only a few times. The chain has TRBV7-2 and TRBJ2-7; 11 bases are shared with TRBD2. The CDR3 is 14 amino acids. V gave up 1 base and J gave up 8 bases; unmatched junction bases: 4. The V gene's germline CDR1 is SGHTA and CDR2 FQGNSA. Here the CDR3 DNA reads TGTGCCAGCAGCTTAGTTCGGACTAGCGGGCAGCAGTACTTC. The encoded protein is CASSLVRTSGQQYF.

This clonotype was picked up many times. The V call is TRBV10-1, the J call TRBJ1-5; D is unclear. CDR3 length: 14 amino acids. V dropped 4 bases and J dropped 2 bases, with 9 bases sitting between them. Germline CDR1 is WNHNN and CDR2 is SYGVQD (reference sequence). CDR3 sequence: CASSGGYGNQPQHF. The CDR3 DNA reads as TGCGCCAGCAGTGGAGGGTATGGCAATCAGCCCCAGCATTTT.

Ten or more counts support this clonotype. V gene TRBV5-1 combines with J gene TRBJ1-1; 7 nucleotides align to TRBD1. The trim removed 4 bases at V and 4 bases at J, leaving 7 bases unmatched. The CDR3 length is 14 residues. The germline CDR1 and CDR2 sequences are SGHRS and YFSETQ. CDR3 bases: TGCGCCAGCAGCCGACGACAGGGTAGCACTGAAGCTTTCTTT. Its translation: CASSRRQGSTEAFF.

This clonotype was recorded many times. This sequence joins TRBV18 and TRBJ2-1; D is uncertain. V lost 2 bases and J lost 3, with 5 bases in between. The CDR3 sequence is 13 residues long. Looked up from germline, CDR1 is KGHSH and CDR2 is LQKENI. The CDR3 DNA reads TGTGCCAGCTCACCAAACAACTACAATGAGCAGTTCTTC. Translating it yields CASSPNNYNEQFF.

This clonotype showed up just a few times. Since a much larger clone is just one base distant, this may be a read error. The chain has TRBV10-3 and TRBJ1-1, with 9 bases that match TRBD1. The CDR3 contains 12 residues. Germline loops: CDR1 ENHRY, CDR2 SYGVKD. V shed 8 bases and J 5 bases; nucleotides not matched to a gene: 3. As DNA, the CDR3 is TGTGCCATCGGACAGGGGATGACTGAAGCTTTCTTT. Translating gives CAIGQGMTEAFF.

Ten or more counts support this clonotype. J is TRBJ1-6 and V is TRBV6-5, with unresolved D. V was pared by 6 bases and J by 0 bases, with 12 bases between. From germline, CDR1 is MNHEY and CDR2 SVGAGI. This CDR3 contains 16 residues. In DNA form, the CDR3 reads TGTGCCAGCAGCTCGGACGGGAGCTCCTATAATTCACCCCTCCACTTT. Translating it yields CASSSDGSSYNSPLHF.

This clonotype was counted at least ten times. V is TRBV10-3 and J is TRBJ1-6, with D uncertain. The germline V and J ends were trimmed by 4 bases and 6 bases, with 4 bases remaining between them. Germline CDR1 and CDR2: ENHRY and SYGVKD. The CDR3 extends over 12 amino acids. The CDR3 spells CAISGPNSPLHF. In nucleotides, the CDR3 is TGTGCCATCAGTGGACCTAATTCACCCCTCCACTTT.

Many counts were recorded for this clonotype. The chain carries TRBV7-2 and TRBJ2-7, with D possibly matching TRBD1 (6 bases). V lost 3 bases to trimming and J lost 4 bases, with 16 bases between them. Germline V gene lookup returns CDR1 SGHTA and CDR2 FQGNSA. This CDR3 comprises 15 residues. In DNA form, the CDR3 reads TGTGCCAGCAGCTTTGCCAGGGGCACCGGATACGAGCAGTACTTC. This gives the protein CASSFARGTGYEQYF.

There are many counts of this clonotype. The chain links TRBV5-6 to TRBJ2-5, with 7 bases aligning to TRBD1. J was trimmed by 4 bases and V by 4 bases; bases with no gene match: 10. CDR1 is SGHDT, CDR2 YYEEEE, per germline. CDR3 length: 15 amino acids. CDR3 coding DNA: TGTGCCAGCAGCCCCTTGAGGGGACAGACAGAGACCCAGTACTTC. As protein: CASSPLRGQTETQYF.

This clonotype was seen at least ten times. The chain combines TRBV27 with TRBJ2-1; D is uncertain. The CDR3 has 12 residues. Germline loops: CDR1 MNHEY, CDR2 SMNVEV (reference sequence). V was shortened by 4 bases and J by 7 bases, with 8 bases between the two germline ends. In nucleotides, the CDR3 is TGTGCCAGCAGTTCGGTGTGGAATGAGCAGTTCTTC. Translating gives CASSSVWNEQFF.

This clonotype has at least ten counts. V is TRBV7-2 and J is TRBJ1-1, with D uncertain. The CDR3 is made up of 15 amino acids. The germline V and J ends were trimmed by 2 bases and 2 bases, with 12 bases remaining between them. Germline V gene data show CDR1 as SGHTA and CDR2 as FQGNSA. The CDR3: CASSLSSSGNTEAFF. CDR3 DNA: TGTGCCAGCAGCTTATCGTCCTCGGGAAACACTGAAGCTTTCTTT.

This clonotype was seen at least ten times. V gene TRBV12-3 or TRBV12-4 combines with J gene TRBJ1-4; no firm D call. The CDR3 extends over 12 amino acids. V lost 2 bases to trimming and J lost 5 bases, with 3 bases between them. The CDR3 spells CASSLNNEKLFF. CDR3 DNA sequence: TGTGCCAGCAGTTTAAACAATGAAAAACTGTTTTTT.

This clonotype was recorded at least ten times. V and J are TRBV20-1 and TRBJ2-7; perhaps D is TRBD1 or TRBD2 (5 bases each). This CDR3 spans 15 amino acids. The V gene's germline CDR1 is DFQATT and CDR2 SNEGSKA (reference sequence). Deletions cut 3 bases from V and 4 bases from J, with 19 bases between. CDR3 sequence: CSASRGRTQGYEQYF. CDR3 DNA: TGCAGTGCTAGTAGGGGACGGACACAAGGTTACGAGCAGTACTTC.

This chain links TRBV29-1 with TRBJ1-1, with D perhaps matching TRBD1 (5 bases). The germline CDR1 and CDR2 sequences are SQVTM and ANQGSEA. This CDR3 comprises 13 residues. Trimming left V 8 bases short and J 5 bases short, with 18 bases between. The CDR3 is CSFSQARGTEAFF. The CDR3, as DNA: TGCAGCTTTTCACAGGCTCGAGGGACTGAAGCTTTCTTT. The whole variable domain, remainder taken from reference TRBV29-1 and TRBJ1-1, is SAVISQKPSRDICQRGTSLTIQCQVDSQVTMMFWYRQQPGQSLTLIATANQGSEATYESGFVIDKFPISRPNLTFSTLTVSNMSPEDSSIYLCSFSQARGTEAFFGQGTRLTVV.

This clonotype was counted at least ten times. This chain uses TRBV5-5 with TRBJ2-7, with 11 bases that match TRBD2. CDR1 SGHKS and CDR2 YYEKEE come from the germline V gene (reference sequence). The ends lost 3 bases at V and 3 bases at J; junction bases unmatched: 8. This CDR3 spans 16 amino acids. The CDR3 loop is CASSSDIAGGIYEQYF. The CDR3 bases are TGTGCCAGCAGCTCTGATATAGCGGGGGGGATCTACGAGCAGTACTTC. The full variable domain, with the rest looked up from reference TRBV5-5 and TRBJ2-7, is DAGVTQSPTHLIKTRGQQVTLRCSPISGHKSVSWYQQVLGQGPQFIFQYYEKEERGRGNFPDRFSARQFPNYSSELNVNALLLGDSALYLCASSSDIAGGIYEQYFGPGTRLTVT.

Turning to this clonotype: No conserved phenylalanine or tryptophan ends this CDR3, so it is likely a read error. This chain links TRBV20-1 with TRBJ2-1; 12 positions agree with TRBD2. CDR1 and CDR2 (germline): DFQATT, SNEGSKA (reference sequence). This CDR3 region has 14 residues. The CDR3 sequence is CSARGLAGYNEQFL. The CDR3 coding sequence is TGTAGTGCCCGGGGACTAGCGGGCTACAATGAGCAGTTCTTG.

This clonotype was observed many times. The rearrangement joins TRBV27 to TRBJ2-7, with 14 bases identical to TRBD2. V lost 8 bases, J lost 0 bases, and 12 bases stayed unmatched. CDR3 size: 18 residues. Germline V CDR1 and CDR2: MNHEY, SMNVEV (reference sequence). In DNA, the CDR3 is TGTGCCAGCGGCCCCTCGGGACTAGCGGGAGTTCCCTCCTACGAGCAGTACTTC. It is translated as CASGPSGLAGVPSYEQYF.

This clonotype appeared many times. J is TRBJ2-1 and V is TRBV7-2; possible D gene TRBD2, 6 bases. This CDR3 region has 16 residues. Germline-derived CDR1 and CDR2 are SGHTA and FQGNSA. The V end was cut by 5 bases, the J end by 4 bases, with 18 bases between. CDR3 DNA: TGTGCCAGCAGCACAGCAAGCGGGTCGACTTACAATGAGCAGTTCTTC. It encodes CASSTASGSTYNEQFF.

This clonotype appeared many times. This sequence joins TRBV5-1 and TRBJ2-7; D is unclear. Germline V gene sequence: CDR1 SGHRS, CDR2 YFSETQ. The CDR3 is 13 residues long. V gave up 3 bases and J gave up 1 base, with 8 bases separating them. The CDR3 region is CASSSDGSYEQYF. In nucleotides, the CDR3 is TGCGCCAGCAGCTCGGACGGTTCCTACGAGCAGTACTTC. The complete variable domain, with remaining parts taken from reference TRBV5-1 and TRBJ2-7, reads KAGVTQTPRYLIKTRGQQVTLSCSPISGHRSVSWYQQTPGQGLQFLFEYFSETQRNKGNFPGRFSGRQFSNSRSEMNVSTLELGDSALYLCASSSDGSYEQYFGPGTRLTVT.

This clonotype was counted at least ten times. The chain combines TRBV28 with TRBJ2-5; no firm D call. The CDR3 runs 14 residues. Trimming left V 5 bases short and J 5 bases short, with 15 bases between. Germline CDR1 reads MDHEN; CDR2 reads SYDVKM. CDR3: CASSQTEALETQYF. As DNA, the CDR3 is TGTGCCAGCAGTCAAACTGAGGCTCTGGAGACCCAGTACTTC.